This T cell receptor (beta chain) was recorded in a study of CD8 T cells in Susac syndrome. Overall study: There were Susac syndrome patients who were therapy-naive at blood draw, others on corticosteroids, and others on intravenous immunoglobulin alone.

Definite or probable Susac syndrome was diagnosed using recently defined diagnostic criteria. Bulk CD8+ and CD4+ cells came from magnetic negative isolation; CD8+ TEMRA by FACS. Germline CDR1 and CDR2: MNHEY and SVGEGT. The CDR3 totals 11 residues. With 5 bases clipped from V and 12 bases from J, the junction kept 4 bases outside the gene matches. With random hexamers, reverse transcription was performed on roughly 0.5 to 1 ug of RNA. Amplification of TCR beta CDR3 spanned 54 Vbeta and 13 Jbeta via immunoSEQ multiplex PCR. One entry per CDR3 protein results from TCRdb running MiXCR on the immunoSEQ multiplex PCR reads. The table has over 150,000 distinct CDR3 sequences, 90% to 95% seen once.

This sequence originates from a human donor with Susac syndrome. This chain joins TRBV6-2 or TRBV6-3 and TRBJ2-1, with 7 bases fitting TRBD1. The sample comprised CD4+ T cells from PBMCs. CDR3 amino acids: CASSDRERQFF. For the CDR3, the DNA is TGTGCCAGCAGTGACAGGGAAAGGCAGTTCTTC.